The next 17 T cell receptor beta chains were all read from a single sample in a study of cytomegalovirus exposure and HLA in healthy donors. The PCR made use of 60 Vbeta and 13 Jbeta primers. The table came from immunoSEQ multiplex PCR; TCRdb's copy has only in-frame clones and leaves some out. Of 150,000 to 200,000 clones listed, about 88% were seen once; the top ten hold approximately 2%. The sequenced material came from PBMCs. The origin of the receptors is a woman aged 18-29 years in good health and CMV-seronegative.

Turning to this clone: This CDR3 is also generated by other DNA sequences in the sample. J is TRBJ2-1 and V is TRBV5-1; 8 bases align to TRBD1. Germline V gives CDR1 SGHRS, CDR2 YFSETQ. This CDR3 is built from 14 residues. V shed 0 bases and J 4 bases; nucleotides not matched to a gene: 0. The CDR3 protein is CASSLGQGYNEQFF. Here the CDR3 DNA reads TGCGCCAGCAGCTTGGGACAGGGGTACAATGAGCAGTTCTTC.

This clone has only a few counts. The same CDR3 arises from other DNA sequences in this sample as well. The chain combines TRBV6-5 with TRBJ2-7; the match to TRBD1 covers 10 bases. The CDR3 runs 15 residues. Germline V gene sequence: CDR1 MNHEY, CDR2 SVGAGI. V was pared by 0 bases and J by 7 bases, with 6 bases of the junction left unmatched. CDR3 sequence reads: CASSYSGTGVYEQYF. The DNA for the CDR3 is TGTGCCAGCAGTTACTCCGGGACAGGGGTGTATGAGCAGTACTTC.

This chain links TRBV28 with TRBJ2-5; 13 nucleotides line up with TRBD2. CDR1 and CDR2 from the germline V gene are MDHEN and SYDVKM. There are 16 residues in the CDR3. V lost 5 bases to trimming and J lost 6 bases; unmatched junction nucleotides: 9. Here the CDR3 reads CASSLTSGGAAKTQYF. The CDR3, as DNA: TGTGCCAGCAGTCTAACTAGCGGGGGGGCCGCTAAGACCCAGTACTTC. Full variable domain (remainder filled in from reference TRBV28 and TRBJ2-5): DVKVTQSSRYLVKRTGEKVFLECVQDMDHENMFWYRQDPGLGLRLIYFSYDVKMKEKGDIPEGYSVSREKKERFSLILESASTNQTSMYLCASSLTSGGAAKTQYFGPGTRLLVL.

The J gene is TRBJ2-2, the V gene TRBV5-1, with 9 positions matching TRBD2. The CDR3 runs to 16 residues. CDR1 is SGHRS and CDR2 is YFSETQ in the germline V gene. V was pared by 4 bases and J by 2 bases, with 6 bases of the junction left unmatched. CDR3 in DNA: TGCGCCAGCAGCCCTGGACTAGCGCTTAACACCGGGGAGCTGTTTTTT. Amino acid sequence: CASSPGLALNTGELFF.

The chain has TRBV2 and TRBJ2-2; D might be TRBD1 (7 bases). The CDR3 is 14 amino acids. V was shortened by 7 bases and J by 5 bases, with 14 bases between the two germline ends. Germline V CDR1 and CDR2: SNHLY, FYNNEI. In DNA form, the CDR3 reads TGTGCCAGCAAGGGCAGGGGGGTTACCGGGGAGCTGTTTTTT. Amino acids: CASKGRGVTGELFF.

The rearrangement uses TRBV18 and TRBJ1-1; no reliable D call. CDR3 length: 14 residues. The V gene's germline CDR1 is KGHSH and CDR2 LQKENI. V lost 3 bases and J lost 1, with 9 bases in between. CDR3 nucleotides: TGTGCCAGCTCACCGGGTGGAGGGAACACTGAAGCTTTCTTT. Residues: CASSPGGGNTEAFF.

The CDR3 sequence: CASSGTGAYGYTF. DNA of the CDR3: TGTGCCAGCAGCGGGACAGGGGCCTATGGCTACACCTTC. The chain has TRBV2 and TRBJ1-2, with 10 bases fitting TRBD1. This CDR3 spans 13 amino acids. Germline CDR1 SNHLY, CDR2 FYNNEI. J lost 4 bases, V lost 6 bases, and 2 bases had no gene match.

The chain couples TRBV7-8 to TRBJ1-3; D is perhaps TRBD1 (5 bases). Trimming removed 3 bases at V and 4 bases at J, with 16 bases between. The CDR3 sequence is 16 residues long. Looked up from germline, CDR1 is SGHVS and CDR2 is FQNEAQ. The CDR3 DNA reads TGTGCCAGCAGCTTTTCGACAGCCACGAAGGGAAACACCATATATTTT. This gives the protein CASSFSTATKGNTIYF. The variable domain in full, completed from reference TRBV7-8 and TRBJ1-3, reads GAGVSQSPRYKVAKRGQDVALRCDPISGHVSLFWYQQALGQGPEFLTYFQNEAQLDKSGLPSDRFFAERPEGSVSTLKIQRTQQEDSAVYLCASSFSTATKGNTIYFGEGSWLTVV.

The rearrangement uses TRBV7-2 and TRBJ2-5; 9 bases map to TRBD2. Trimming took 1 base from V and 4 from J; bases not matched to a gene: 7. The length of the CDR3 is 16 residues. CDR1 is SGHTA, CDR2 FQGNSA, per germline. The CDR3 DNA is TGTGCCAGCAGCTTAGTTAAAGGCGGGAGGGGAGAGACCCAGTACTTC. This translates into CASSLVKGGRGETQYF.

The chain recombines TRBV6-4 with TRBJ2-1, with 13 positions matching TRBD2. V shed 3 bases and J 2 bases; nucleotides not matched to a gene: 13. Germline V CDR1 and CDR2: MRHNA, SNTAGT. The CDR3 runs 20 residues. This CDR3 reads CASSDPGLAGDPRPYNEQFF. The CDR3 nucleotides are TGTGCCAGCAGTGATCCCGGACTAGCGGGAGACCCTAGACCCTACAATGAGCAGTTCTTC.

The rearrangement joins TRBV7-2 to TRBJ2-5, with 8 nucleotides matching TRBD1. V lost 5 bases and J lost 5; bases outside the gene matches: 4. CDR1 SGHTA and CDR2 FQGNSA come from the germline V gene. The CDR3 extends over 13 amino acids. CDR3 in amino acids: CASSSRGPETQYF. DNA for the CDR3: TGTGCCAGCAGCAGCAGGGGGCCGGAGACCCAGTACTTC.

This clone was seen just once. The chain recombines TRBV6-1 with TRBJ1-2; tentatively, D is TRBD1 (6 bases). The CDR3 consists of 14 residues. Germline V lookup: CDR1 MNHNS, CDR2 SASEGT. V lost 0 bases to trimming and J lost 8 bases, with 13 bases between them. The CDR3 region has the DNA TGTGCCAGCAGTGAAGCCCCCAGGGGACGGGGCTACACCTTC. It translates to CASSEAPRGRGYTF.

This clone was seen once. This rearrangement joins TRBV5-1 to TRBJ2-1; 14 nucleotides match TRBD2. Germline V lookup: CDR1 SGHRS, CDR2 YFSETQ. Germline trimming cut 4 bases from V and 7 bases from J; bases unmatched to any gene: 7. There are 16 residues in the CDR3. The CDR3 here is CASSPTGLAGDNEQFF. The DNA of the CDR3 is TGCGCCAGCAGCCCGACGGGACTAGCGGGGGATAATGAGCAGTTCTTC.

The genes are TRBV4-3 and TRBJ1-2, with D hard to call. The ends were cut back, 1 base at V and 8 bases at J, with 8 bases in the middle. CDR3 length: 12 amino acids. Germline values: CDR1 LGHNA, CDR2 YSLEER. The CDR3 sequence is CASSQGTTGYTF. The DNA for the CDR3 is TGCGCCAGCAGCCAAGGCACGACAGGCTACACCTTC.

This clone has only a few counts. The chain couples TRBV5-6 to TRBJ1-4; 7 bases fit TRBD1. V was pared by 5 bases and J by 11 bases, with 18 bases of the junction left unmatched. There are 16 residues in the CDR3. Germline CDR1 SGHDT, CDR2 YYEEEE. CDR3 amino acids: CASSSLPDRTVKKLFF. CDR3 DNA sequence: TGTGCCAGCAGTTCCCTGCCGGACAGGACCGTGAAGAAACTGTTTTTT.

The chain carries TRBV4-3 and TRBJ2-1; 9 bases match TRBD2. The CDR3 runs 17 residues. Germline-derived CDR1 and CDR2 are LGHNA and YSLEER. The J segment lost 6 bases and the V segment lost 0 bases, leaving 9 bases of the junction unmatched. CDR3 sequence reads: CASSQDRGGRASNEQFF. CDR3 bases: TGCGCCAGCAGCCAAGATAGGGGCGGGAGGGCCAGCAATGAGCAGTTCTTC.

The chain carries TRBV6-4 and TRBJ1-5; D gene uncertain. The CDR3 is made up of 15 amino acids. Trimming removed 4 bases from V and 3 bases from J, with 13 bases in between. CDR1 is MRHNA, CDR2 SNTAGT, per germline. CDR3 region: CASSGEAGVNQPQHF. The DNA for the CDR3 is TGTGCCAGCAGTGGGGAGGCAGGAGTCAATCAGCCCCAGCATTTT.